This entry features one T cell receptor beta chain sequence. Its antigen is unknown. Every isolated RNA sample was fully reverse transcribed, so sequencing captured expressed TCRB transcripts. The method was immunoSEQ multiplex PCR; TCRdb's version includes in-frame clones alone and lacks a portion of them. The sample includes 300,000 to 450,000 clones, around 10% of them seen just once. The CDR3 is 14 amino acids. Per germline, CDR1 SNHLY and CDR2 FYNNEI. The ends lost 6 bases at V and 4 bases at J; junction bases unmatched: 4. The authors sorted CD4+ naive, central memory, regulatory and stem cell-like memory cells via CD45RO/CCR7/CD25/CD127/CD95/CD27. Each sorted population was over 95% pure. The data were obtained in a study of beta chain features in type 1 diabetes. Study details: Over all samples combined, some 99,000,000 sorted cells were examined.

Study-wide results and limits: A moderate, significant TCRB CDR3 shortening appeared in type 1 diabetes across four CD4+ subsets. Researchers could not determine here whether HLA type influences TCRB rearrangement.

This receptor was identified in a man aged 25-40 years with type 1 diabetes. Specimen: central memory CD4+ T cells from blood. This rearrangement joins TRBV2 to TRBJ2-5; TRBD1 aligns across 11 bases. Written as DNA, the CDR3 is TGTGCCAGCAGGCTCGGGACAGGGGGAGAGACCCAGTACTTC. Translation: CASRLGTGGETQYF.